This TCR beta chain was captured in a study of cytomegalovirus exposure and HLA in healthy donors. Sequenced by immunoSEQ multiplex PCR; TCRdb stores in-frame clones only, minus some. The table has 120,000 to 150,000 clones, 70% to 90% seen once; the top ten hold roughly 1.4%. The CDR3 has 15 residues. V was clipped by 1 base and J by 1 base; unmatched bases: 3. Germline V CDR1 and CDR2: SGHTA, FQGNSA. V gene TRBV7-2 combines with J gene TRBJ2-5, with 7 nucleotides matching TRBD2. The sequence came from a woman aged 25-40 years in good health and CMV-seronegative. Sequencing was done on a sample of PBMCs. CDR3 protein: CASSLGGGPQETQYF. Written as DNA, the CDR3 is TGTGCCAGCAGCTTAGGGGGGGGACCCCAAGAGACCCAGTACTTC.